The clone carrying this T cell receptor (beta chain) was seen once. This record comes from a study of blood T cell repertoires in COVID-19. Study-level background: Samples of COVID-19 (acute and convalescent) were obtained from the United States, Italy and Spain. PBMCs, B-cell-depleted T cells, or T cells provided the cDNA or gDNA that made up the material.

Trimming removed 4 bases from V and 2 bases from J, with 16 bases in between. Germline lookup yields CDR1 SGHRS and CDR2 YFSETQ. The CDR3 covers 16 residues. Per the original data handling: Amplification from reference gene primers served as the basis for estimated nucleated cell counts. Here immunoSEQ multiplex PCR was the method, and the copy in TCRdb shows in-frame clones only, minus some. V, J and clone size were drawn from that table, and D and trimming were deduced from the DNA. The sample gives some 500,000 clones, 70% to 90% of which show up once; 7.5% to 9% is in the top ten. Those enrolled in Seattle joined during active infection and were followed longitudinally afterward.

V gene TRBV5-1 combines with J gene TRBJ2-1; maybe TRBD2 (6 bases). The origin of this receptor is a woman in her forties or fifties with COVID-19, enrolled during active disease. Sequencing was performed on peripheral blood. DNA of the CDR3: TGCGCCAGCAGCATTGGCGGGGATCTAACCTACAATGAGCAGTTCTTC. It specifies CASSIGGDLTYNEQFF.